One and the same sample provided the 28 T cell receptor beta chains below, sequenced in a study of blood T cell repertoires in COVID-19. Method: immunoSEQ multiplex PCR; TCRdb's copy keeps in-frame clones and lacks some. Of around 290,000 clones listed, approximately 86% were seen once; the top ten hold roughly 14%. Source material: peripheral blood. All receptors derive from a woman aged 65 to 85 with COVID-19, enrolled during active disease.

The CDR3 spells CATSDFGTGIQETQYF. CDR3 bases: TGTGCCACCAGTGATTTCGGGACAGGGATCCAAGAGACCCAGTACTTC. The chain employs TRBV24-1 and TRBJ2-5; TRBD1 matches at 9 bases. This CDR3 is built from 16 residues. Germline V gives CDR1 KGHDR, CDR2 SFDVKD. Losses at the gene ends were 1 base for V and 1 base for J; bases not matched to a gene: 3.

This CDR3 reads CASRRELAEETQYF. CDR3 nucleotide sequence: TGTGCCAGCAGGCGCGAACTAGCGGAAGAGACCCAGTACTTC. The chain has TRBV6-6 and TRBJ2-5, with 8 bases aligning to TRBD2. V lost 6 bases to trimming and J lost 3 bases; unmatched junction nucleotides: 6. CDR1 MNHNY and CDR2 SVGAGI come from the germline V gene (reference sequence). The CDR3 consists of 14 residues.

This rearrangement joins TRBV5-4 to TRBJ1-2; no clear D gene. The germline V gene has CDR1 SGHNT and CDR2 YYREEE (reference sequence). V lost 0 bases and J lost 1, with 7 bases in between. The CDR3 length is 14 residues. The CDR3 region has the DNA TGTGCCAGCAGCTTGGTGGCAGATAACTATGGCTACACCTTC. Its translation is CASSLVADNYGYTF.

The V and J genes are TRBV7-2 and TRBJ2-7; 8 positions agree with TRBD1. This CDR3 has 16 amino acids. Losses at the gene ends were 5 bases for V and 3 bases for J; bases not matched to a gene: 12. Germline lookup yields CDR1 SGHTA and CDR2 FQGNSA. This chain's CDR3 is CASSLLGTGTFYEQYF. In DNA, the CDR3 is TGTGCCAGCAGCCTACTTGGGACAGGAACATTCTACGAGCAGTACTTC.

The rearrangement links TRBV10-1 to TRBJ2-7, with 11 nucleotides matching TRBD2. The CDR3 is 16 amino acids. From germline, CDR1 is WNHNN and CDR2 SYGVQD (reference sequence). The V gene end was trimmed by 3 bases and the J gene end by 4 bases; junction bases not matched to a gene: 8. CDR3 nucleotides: TGCGCCAGCAGTGACCCCACTAGCGGGGGAATATACGAGCAGTACTTC. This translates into CASSDPTSGGIYEQYF.

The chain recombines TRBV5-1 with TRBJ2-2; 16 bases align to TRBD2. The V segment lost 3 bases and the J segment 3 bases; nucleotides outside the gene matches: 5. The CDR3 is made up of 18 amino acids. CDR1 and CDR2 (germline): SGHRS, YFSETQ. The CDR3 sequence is CASSSGLAGGPDTGELFF. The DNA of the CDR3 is TGCGCCAGCAGCTCGGGACTAGCGGGGGGGCCGGACACCGGGGAGCTGTTTTTT.

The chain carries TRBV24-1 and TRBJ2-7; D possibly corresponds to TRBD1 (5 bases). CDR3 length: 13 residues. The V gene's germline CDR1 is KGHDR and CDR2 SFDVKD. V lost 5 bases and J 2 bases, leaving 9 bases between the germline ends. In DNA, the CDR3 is TGTGCCACCAGTGTTCCAGGGACCTACGAGCAGTACTTC. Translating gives CATSVPGTYEQYF.

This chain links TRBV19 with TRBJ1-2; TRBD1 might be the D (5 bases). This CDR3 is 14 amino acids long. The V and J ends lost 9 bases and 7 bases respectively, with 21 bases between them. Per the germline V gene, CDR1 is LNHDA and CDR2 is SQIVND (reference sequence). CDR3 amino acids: CASTQGVVASGYTF. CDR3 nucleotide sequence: TGTGCCAGCACTCAGGGTGTCGTAGCTTCTGGCTACACCTTC.

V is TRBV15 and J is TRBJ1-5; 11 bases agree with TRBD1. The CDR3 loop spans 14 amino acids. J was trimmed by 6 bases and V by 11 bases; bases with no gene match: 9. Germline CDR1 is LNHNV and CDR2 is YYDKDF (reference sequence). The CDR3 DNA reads TGTGCCTCCGGACAGGGGGCAAGTAGTCAGCCCCAGCATTTT. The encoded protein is CASGQGASSQPQHF.

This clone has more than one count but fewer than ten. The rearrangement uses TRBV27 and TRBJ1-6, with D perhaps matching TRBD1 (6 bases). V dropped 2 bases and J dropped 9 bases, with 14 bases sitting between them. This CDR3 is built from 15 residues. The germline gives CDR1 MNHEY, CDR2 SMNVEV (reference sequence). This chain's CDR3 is CASSLGNRVGSPLHF. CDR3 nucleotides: TGTGCCAGCAGTTTAGGGAACAGGGTGGGTTCACCCCTCCACTTT.

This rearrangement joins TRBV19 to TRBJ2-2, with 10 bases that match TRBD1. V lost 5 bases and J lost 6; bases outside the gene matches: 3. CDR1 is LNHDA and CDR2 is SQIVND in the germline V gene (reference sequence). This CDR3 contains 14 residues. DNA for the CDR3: TGTGCCAGTAGTGGGACAGGGGTGCCCGGGGAGCTGTTTTTT. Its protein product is CASSGTGVPGELFF.

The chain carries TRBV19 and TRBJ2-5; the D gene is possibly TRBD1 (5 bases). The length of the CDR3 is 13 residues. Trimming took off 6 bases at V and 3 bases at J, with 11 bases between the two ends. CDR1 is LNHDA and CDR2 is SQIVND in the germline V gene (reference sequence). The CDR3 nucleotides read TGTGCCAGTAGAGGAGTCAGGGAAGAGACCCAGTACTTC. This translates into CASRGVREETQYF.

CDR3 DNA sequence: TGTGCCAGCAGCCCAAGAGGACAGACGAACACTGAAGCTTTCTTT. This sequence encodes CASSPRGQTNTEAFF. The rearrangement joins TRBV7-2 to TRBJ1-1, with D perhaps matching TRBD1 (6 bases). Trimming took off 5 bases at V and 1 base at J, with 14 bases between the two ends. Germline CDR1 SGHTA, CDR2 FQGNSA. This CDR3 is built from 15 residues.

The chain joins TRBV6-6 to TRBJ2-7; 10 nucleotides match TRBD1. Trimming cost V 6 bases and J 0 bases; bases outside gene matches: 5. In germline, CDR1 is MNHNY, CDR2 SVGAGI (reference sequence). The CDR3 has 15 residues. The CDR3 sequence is CASSYRDRGSYEQYF. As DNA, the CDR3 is TGTGCCAGCAGCTACCGGGACAGGGGCTCCTACGAGCAGTACTTC.

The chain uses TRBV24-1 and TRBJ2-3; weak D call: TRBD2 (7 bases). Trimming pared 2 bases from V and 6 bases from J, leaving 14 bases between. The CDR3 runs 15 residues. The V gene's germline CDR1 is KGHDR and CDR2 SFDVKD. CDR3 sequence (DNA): TGTGCCACCAGTGATTGGAGGGGGGGCCAGGATACGCAGTATTTT. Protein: CATSDWRGGQDTQYF.

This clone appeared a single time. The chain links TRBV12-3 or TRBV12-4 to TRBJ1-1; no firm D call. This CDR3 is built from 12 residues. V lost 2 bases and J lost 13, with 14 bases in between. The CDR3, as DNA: TGTGCCAGCAGTTTAAACATAGCTCAAGGTTTCTTT. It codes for CASSLNIAQGFF.

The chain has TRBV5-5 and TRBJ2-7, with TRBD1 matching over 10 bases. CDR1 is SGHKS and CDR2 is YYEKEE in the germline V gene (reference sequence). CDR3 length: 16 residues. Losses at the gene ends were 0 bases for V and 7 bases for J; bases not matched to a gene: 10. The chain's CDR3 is CASSLGPGTGVLEQYF. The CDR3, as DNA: TGTGCCAGCAGCTTGGGCCCCGGGACAGGGGTCTTGGAGCAGTACTTC.

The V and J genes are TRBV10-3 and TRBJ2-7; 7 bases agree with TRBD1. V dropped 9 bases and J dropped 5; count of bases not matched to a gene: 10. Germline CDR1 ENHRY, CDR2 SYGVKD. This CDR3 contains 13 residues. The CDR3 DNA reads TGTGCCATAAGGAACAGGGGCCGGGACGAGCAGTACTTC. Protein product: CAIRNRGRDEQYF.

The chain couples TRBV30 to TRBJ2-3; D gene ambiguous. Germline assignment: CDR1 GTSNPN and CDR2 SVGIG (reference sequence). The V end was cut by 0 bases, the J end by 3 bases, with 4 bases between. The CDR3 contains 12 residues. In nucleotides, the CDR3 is TGTGCCTGGAGTGTCGGGACAGATACGCAGTATTTT. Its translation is CAWSVGTDTQYF.

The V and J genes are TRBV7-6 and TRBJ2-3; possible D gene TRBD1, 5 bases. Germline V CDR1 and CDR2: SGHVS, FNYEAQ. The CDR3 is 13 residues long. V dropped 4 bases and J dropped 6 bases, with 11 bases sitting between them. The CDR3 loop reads CASSSQVLDTQYF. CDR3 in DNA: TGTGCCAGCAGCTCACAGGTTCTTGATACGCAGTATTTT. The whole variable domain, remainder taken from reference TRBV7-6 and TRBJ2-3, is GAGVSQSPRYKVTKRGQDVALRCDPISGHVSLYWYRQALGQGPEFLTYFNYEAQQDKSGLPNDRFSAERPEGSISTLTIQRTEQRDSAMYRCASSSQVLDTQYFGPGTRLTVL.

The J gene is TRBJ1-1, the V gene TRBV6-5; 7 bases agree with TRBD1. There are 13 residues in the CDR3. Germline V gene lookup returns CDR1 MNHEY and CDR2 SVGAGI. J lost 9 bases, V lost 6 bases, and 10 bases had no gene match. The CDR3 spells CASSQRQGVKAFF. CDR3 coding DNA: TGTGCCAGCAGCCAAAGACAGGGAGTGAAAGCTTTCTTT.

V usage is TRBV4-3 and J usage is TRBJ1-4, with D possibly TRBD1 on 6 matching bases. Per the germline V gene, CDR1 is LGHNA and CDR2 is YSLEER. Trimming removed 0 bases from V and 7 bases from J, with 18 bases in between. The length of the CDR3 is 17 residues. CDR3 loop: CASSQDQQGSIGEKLFF. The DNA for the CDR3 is TGCGCCAGCAGCCAAGATCAACAGGGAAGTATAGGTGAAAAACTGTTTTTT.

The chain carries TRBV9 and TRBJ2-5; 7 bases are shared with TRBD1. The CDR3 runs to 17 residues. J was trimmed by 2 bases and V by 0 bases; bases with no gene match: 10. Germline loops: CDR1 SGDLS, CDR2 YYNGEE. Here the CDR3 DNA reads TGTGCCAGCAGCGTAGCCGCGGACAGGAGCCCTCAAGAGACCCAGTACTTC. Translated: CASSVAADRSPQETQYF.

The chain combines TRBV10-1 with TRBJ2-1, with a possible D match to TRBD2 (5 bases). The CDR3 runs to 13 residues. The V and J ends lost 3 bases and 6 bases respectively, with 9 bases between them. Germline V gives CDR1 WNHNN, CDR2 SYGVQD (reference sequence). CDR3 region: CASSDGSGNEQFF. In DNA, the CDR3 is TGCGCCAGCAGTGATGGAAGCGGCAATGAGCAGTTCTTC.

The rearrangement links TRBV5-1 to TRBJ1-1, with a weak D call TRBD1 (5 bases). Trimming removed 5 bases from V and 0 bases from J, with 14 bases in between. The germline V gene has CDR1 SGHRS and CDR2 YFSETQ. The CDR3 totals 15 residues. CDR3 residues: CASRVGGTMNTEAFF. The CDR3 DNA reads TGCGCCAGCAGAGTGGGGGGAACAATGAACACTGAAGCTTTCTTT.

The CDR3 DNA follows: TGTGCCAGCAGTCCTCCCGGGGAGGCCAGACGAGCTTTCTTT. It encodes CASSPPGEARRAFF. V and J are TRBV28 and TRBJ1-1; D remains unclear. This CDR3 has 14 residues. The V gene lost 5 bases and the J gene lost 10 bases, with 20 bases spanning the gap. CDR1 MDHEN and CDR2 SYDVKM come from the germline V gene.

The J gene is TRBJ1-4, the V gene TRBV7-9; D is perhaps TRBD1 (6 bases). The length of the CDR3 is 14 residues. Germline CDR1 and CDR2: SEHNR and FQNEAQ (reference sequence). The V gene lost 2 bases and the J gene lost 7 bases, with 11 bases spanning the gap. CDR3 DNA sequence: TGTGCCAGCAGCTTAATGGGGGCTGGTGAAAAACTGTTTTTT. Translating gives CASSLMGAGEKLFF.

CDR3 bases: TGCGCCAGCAGCTTGCCGCAGGGGGGCTATGGCTACACCTTC. As protein: CASSLPQGGYGYTF. V gene TRBV5-1 combines with J gene TRBJ1-2; TRBD1 matches at 7 bases. The CDR3 is made up of 14 amino acids. The germline gives CDR1 SGHRS, CDR2 YFSETQ. V lost 1 base, J lost 4 bases, and 4 bases stayed unmatched.